This TCR beta chain was identified in a study of CD8 T cells in Susac syndrome. Study conclusions and caveats: The TCR sequencing and HLA analysis in the study involved a relatively small number of individuals, as the study acknowledged.

TCR beta from blood CD8+ and CD4+ T cells was sequenced. Controls were drawn from healthy donors and were matched for age and sex. Negative isolation was used for CD8+ and CD4+ T cells and FACS enrichment for TEMRA cells. Reverse transcription of 0.5 to 1 ug RNA was carried out with random hexamers. TCRdb reanalysed the immunoSEQ multiplex PCR reads using MiXCR and keeps one entry per CDR3 protein. The sample includes about 140,000 distinct CDR3 sequences, 94% of them seen just once. This clonotype came up once. Its specificity is not known. The CDR3 is made up of 13 amino acids. Trimming stripped 6 bases from V and 0 bases from J, with 9 bases between. Germline V CDR1 and CDR2: DFQATT, SNEGSKA (reference sequence).

Sequencing was done on a sample of CD8+ T cells from PBMCs. The TCR comes from a human donor in good health. V gene TRBV20-1 combines with J gene TRBJ2-1; D gene uncertain. The CDR3 loop reads CSAPKSSYNEQFF. Written as DNA, the CDR3 is TGCAGTGCACCCAAGAGCTCCTACAATGAGCAGTTCTTC.